Following are 11 T cell receptor beta chains from one sample sequenced in a study of cytomegalovirus exposure and HLA in healthy donors. The primer mix had 60 Vbeta and 13 Jbeta primers. Profiling relied on immunoSEQ multiplex PCR, and the TCRdb table lists in-frame clones only, not all of them. The sample includes 97,000 or so clones, roughly three fifths of them seen just once. The sequencing input was PBMCs. These receptor sequences come from a human donor in good health.

The CDR3 loop reads CASSLGQASSTDTQYF. CDR3 DNA: TGTGCCAGCAGCTTAGGCCAGGCCTCTAGCACAGATACGCAGTATTTT. The chain links TRBV7-9 to TRBJ2-3; D is undetermined. V dropped 1 base and J dropped 0 bases, with 11 bases sitting between them. The CDR3 has 16 amino acids. Germline assignment: CDR1 SEHNR and CDR2 FQNEAQ (reference sequence).

This clone was found a few times. This sequence joins TRBV4-1 and TRBJ2-1, with TRBD2 identical over 13 bases. V trimming: 4 bases; J trimming: 7 bases; junction bases outside the gene matches: 13. This CDR3 is 18 amino acids long. Per the germline V gene, CDR1 is MGHRA and CDR2 is YSYEKL. CDR3 DNA sequence: TGCGCCAGCAGCCTAAGAGGGGGTAGGACTAGCGGGAGTAATGAGCAGTTCTTC. Its translation: CASSLRGGRTSGSNEQFF.

The chain combines TRBV7-8 with TRBJ2-5, with D maybe TRBD2 (6 bases). The end of the DNA fits TRBJ2-7 better, so the J call may be wrong. The CDR3 is 15 amino acids. The germline V gene has CDR1 SGHVS and CDR2 FQNEAQ. In nucleotides, the CDR3 is TGTGCCAGCAGCTCCCGCGGGACGATGGTCTACGAGCAGTACTTC. Its protein is CASSSRGTMVYEQYF.

This clone was seen a handful of times. This chain uses TRBV9 with TRBJ2-2, with 8 bases identical to TRBD2. The junction had 10 bases not matched to a gene; V was cut back by 0 bases and J by 0 bases. Germline assignment: CDR1 SGDLS and CDR2 YYNGEE. This CDR3 comprises 19 residues. This chain's CDR3 is CASSVGSSGSWPNTGELFF. CDR3 in DNA: TGTGCCAGCAGCGTAGGGTCCAGCGGGAGCTGGCCGAACACCGGGGAGCTGTTTTTT.

J is TRBJ2-5 and V is TRBV6-5; TRBD1 matches at 7 bases. Germline trimming cut 6 bases from V and 2 bases from J; bases unmatched to any gene: 6. Per germline, CDR1 MNHEY and CDR2 SVGAGI. The CDR3 covers 14 residues. The CDR3 nucleotides read TGTGCCAGCAGCCAGACAGGGTGGCAAGAGACCCAGTACTTC. Its protein is CASSQTGWQETQYF.

The genes are TRBV11-2 and TRBJ2-7; TRBD1 matches 8 bases. There are 14 residues in the CDR3. Germline CDR1 reads SGHAT; CDR2 reads FQNNGV. Trimming took 5 bases from V and 6 from J; bases not matched to a gene: 9. The chain's CDR3 is CASSRTGTGVEQYF. DNA of the CDR3: TGTGCCAGCAGCCGGACAGGGACCGGGGTCGAGCAGTACTTC.

The chain links TRBV21-1 to TRBJ2-3; TRBD1, as called in the table, went unchecked against the DNA. TRBV21-1 is an annotated pseudogene. This CDR3 has 16 amino acids. The chain's CDR3 is CASSRSKAAGTDIQYF. The CDR3 DNA reads as TGTGCCAGCAGCAGAAGCAAAGCAGCCGGGACAGATATCCAGTATTTT.

The chain has TRBV10-3 and TRBJ2-5; tentative D call: TRBD1 (6 bases). V was clipped by 6 bases and J by 1 base, with 12 bases between them. CDR1 and CDR2 (germline): ENHRY, SYGVKD. There are 14 residues in the CDR3. The CDR3 nucleotides are TGTGCCATCAGGGGAACAGGGAGCCAAGAGACCCAGTACTTC. Protein: CAIRGTGSQETQYF.

The gene calls are TRBV5-5 and TRBJ1-6; D perhaps matches TRBD1 (6 bases). The CDR3 has 15 residues. The ends were cut back, 4 bases at V and 7 bases at J, with 15 bases in the middle. In germline, CDR1 is SGHKS, CDR2 YYEKEE (reference sequence). CDR3 bases: TGTGCCAGCAGCCCCGTTGACAGGAGGAATTCACCCCTCCACTTT. This encodes CASSPVDRRNSPLHF.

V gene TRBV4-2 combines with J gene TRBJ1-1, with a tentative D call TRBD1 (5 bases). The CDR3 runs to 18 residues. CDR1 is LGHNA and CDR2 is YNFKEQ in the germline V gene. V shed 3 bases and J shed 0 bases, with 20 bases lying between them. The CDR3 sequence is CASSHPQARQYMNTEAFF. CDR3 sequence (DNA): TGTGCCAGCAGCCACCCGCAAGCCCGACAGTACATGAACACTGAAGCTTTCTTT.

This clone turned up a few times. The chain uses TRBV29-1 and TRBJ2-1; D may be TRBD1 (5 bases). The CDR3 is 11 amino acids. The germline CDR1 and CDR2 sequences are SQVTM and ANQGSEA. Trimming removed 8 bases from V and 6 bases from J, with 11 bases in between. CDR3: CSSAQGNEQFF. CDR3 DNA sequence: TGCAGCTCGGCCCAGGGCAATGAGCAGTTCTTC.